This section outlines one T cell receptor (beta chain) sequence together with its context. The sample comes from a study of blood T cell repertoires in COVID-19. The CDR3 loop spans 14 amino acids. Per germline, CDR1 MNHEY and CDR2 SVGAGI. With 4 bases removed from V and 0 bases from J, the gap between germline ends came to 6 bases. The method was immunoSEQ multiplex PCR; TCRdb's version includes in-frame clones alone and lacks a portion of them. The data contain 130,000 or so clones, about four fifths of them singletons. This TCR was sampled from a human donor in a cohort sampled during active COVID-19. The genes are TRBV6-5 and TRBJ1-4, with TRBD1 as a possible D gene (5 bases). The sample comprised peripheral blood. The CDR3 is CASSWGATNEKLFF. In nucleotides, the CDR3 is TGTGCCAGCAGTTGGGGGGCAACTAATGAAAAACTGTTTTTT.